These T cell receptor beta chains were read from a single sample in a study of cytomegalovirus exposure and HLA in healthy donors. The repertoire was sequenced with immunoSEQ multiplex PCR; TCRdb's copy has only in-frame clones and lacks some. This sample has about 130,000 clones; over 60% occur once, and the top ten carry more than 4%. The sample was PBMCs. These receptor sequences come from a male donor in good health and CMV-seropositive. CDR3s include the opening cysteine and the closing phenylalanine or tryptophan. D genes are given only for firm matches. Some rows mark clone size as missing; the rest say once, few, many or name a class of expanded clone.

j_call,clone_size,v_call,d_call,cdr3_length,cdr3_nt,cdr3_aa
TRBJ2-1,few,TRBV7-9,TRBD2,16,TGTGCCAGCAGCTTAACAGGTGGCGGGAGTGAGAATGAGCAGTTCTTC,CASSLTGGGSENEQFF
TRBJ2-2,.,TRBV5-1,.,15,TGCGCCAGCAGCTTGACTAGGGCGAACACCGGGGAGCTGTTTTTT,CASSLTRANTGELFF
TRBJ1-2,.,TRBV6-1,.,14,TGTGCCAGCCAGTGGGAGGGGGGAAACTATGGCTACACCTTC,CASQWEGGNYGYTF
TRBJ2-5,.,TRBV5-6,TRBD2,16,TGTGCCAGCAGCGGGGGACTAGCGGGATGGCAAGAGACCCAGTACTTC,CASSGGLAGWQETQYF
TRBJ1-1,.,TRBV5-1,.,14,TGCGCCAGCAGCTTACAAACAGCGAACACTGAAGCTTTCTTT,CASSLQTANTEAFF
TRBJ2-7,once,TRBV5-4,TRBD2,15,TGTGCCAGCAGCTTGGCCAGTCTAGCGGGAGTCGAGCAGTACTTC,CASSLASLAGVEQYF
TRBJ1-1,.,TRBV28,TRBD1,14,TGTGCCAGCAGGGACAGGTTGACCAACACTGAAGCTTTCTTT,CASRDRLTNTEAFF
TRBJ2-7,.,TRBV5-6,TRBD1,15,TGTGCCAGCAGCTGGAACGGACAGGGAACCTACGAGCAGTACTTC,CASSWNGQGTYEQYF
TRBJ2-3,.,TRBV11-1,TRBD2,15,TGTGCCAGCAGCTTAGGCGGACTAGGGGTGGATACGCAGTATTTT,CASSLGGLGVDTQYF
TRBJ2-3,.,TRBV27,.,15,TGTGCCAGCAGGCCACTCGGACAGAACACAGATACGCAGTATTTT,CASRPLGQNTDTQYF
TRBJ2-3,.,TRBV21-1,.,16,TGTGCCAGCAGCAAACAGGGGACTAGAGAGGGAGATACGCAGTATTTT,CASSKQGTREGDTQYF
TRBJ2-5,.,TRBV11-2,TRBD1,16,TGTGCCAGCAGCTTTCGACAGGGGGCCCTCCAAGAGACCCAGTACTTC,CASSFRQGALQETQYF
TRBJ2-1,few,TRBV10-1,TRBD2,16,TGCGCCAGCAGATGGGGCGTGGCGGGAGGATTCAAAGAGCAGTTCTTC,CASRWGVAGGFKEQFF